One T cell receptor beta chain is described in this entry. Its cognate antigen is unknown. The source of the sample is a study of blood T cells in healthy people across ages. Regarding the study as a whole: Expanded clonotype shifts may have been confounded, as the donors had an unknown CMV status.

With a J-beta primer mix and a sample-barcoded 5' primer, a second PCR ran about 7 to 12 cycles. TCRdb ran MiXCR on the 5' RACE reads and lists one entry per CDR3 protein. Found here are some 900,000 distinct CDR3 sequences, around 46% of them singletons; the top ten hold roughly an eighth. Trimming pared 1 base from V and 3 bases from J, leaving 10 bases between. The length of the CDR3 is 14 residues. Germline assignment: CDR1 MDHEN and CDR2 SYDVKM. The chain has TRBV28 and TRBJ2-7; either TRBD1 or TRBD2 may supply D (5 bases each). Sequencing used blood. This receptor was taken from a young man in good health. This chain's CDR3 is CASSLSGTHYEQYF. CDR3 bases: TGTGCCAGCAGTTTATCCGGGACCCACTACGAGCAGTACTTC.